These 26 T cell receptor beta chains were sequenced from one sample in a study of cytomegalovirus exposure and HLA in healthy donors. In the PCR, 60 Vbeta and 13 Jbeta primers were used. Some clones are missing from TCRdb's copy, which holds only in-frame ones; the method was immunoSEQ multiplex PCR. The sample contains some 130,000 clones, around 80% of which appear only once. The sequenced material came from PBMCs. These receptors were obtained from a man aged 30 to 45 in good health.

The genes are TRBV7-6 and TRBJ1-5, with TRBD1 identical over 8 bases. The CDR3 loop spans 14 amino acids. V trimming: 4 bases; J trimming: 7 bases; junction bases outside the gene matches: 6. Per the germline V gene, CDR1 is SGHVS and CDR2 is FNYEAQ. CDR3 residues: CASSSSDRGQPQHF. The CDR3 nucleotides read TGTGCCAGCAGCTCAAGCGACAGGGGACAGCCCCAGCATTTT. Complete variable domain (other parts from reference TRBV7-6 and TRBJ1-5): GAGVSQSPRYKVTKRGQDVALRCDPISGHVSLYWYRQALGQGPEFLTYFNYEAQQDKSGLPNDRFSAERPEGSISTLTIQRTEQRDSAMYRCASSSSDRGQPQHFGDGTRLSIL.

Remarks on this clone: This sample includes further DNA sequences coding for the same CDR3. The rearrangement joins TRBV6-5 to TRBJ2-1; TRBD2 matches at 15 bases. The CDR3 length is 15 residues. Germline assignment: CDR1 MNHEY and CDR2 SVGAGI. J was trimmed by 7 bases and V by 6 bases; bases with no gene match: 4. The CDR3, as DNA: TGTGCCAGCAGGGGACTAGCGGGAGGAGGAAATGAGCAGTTCTTC. Translating gives CASRGLAGGGNEQFF.

V and J are TRBV6-5 and TRBJ2-5; 9 bases match TRBD2. Per the germline V gene, CDR1 is MNHEY and CDR2 is SVGAGI. After removal of 7 bases from V and 5 bases from J, the junction contained 8 bases not matched to a gene. This CDR3 region has 14 residues. The CDR3 loop is CASTLSGRGETQYF. As DNA, the CDR3 is TGTGCCAGCACCCTTAGCGGGAGAGGTGAGACCCAGTACTTC.

This rearrangement joins TRBV7-9 to TRBJ2-3; 9 bases line up with TRBD1. This CDR3 region has 15 residues. CDR1 and CDR2 from the germline V gene are SEHNR and FQNEAQ (reference sequence). V lost 1 base and J lost 6; bases outside the gene matches: 5. CDR3 sequence: CASSLVGTGLDTQYF. The CDR3 DNA reads TGTGCCAGCAGCTTAGTCGGGACAGGGTTGGATACGCAGTATTTT.

In its sample, this clone was seen a few times. V and J are TRBV5-1 and TRBJ1-5; weak D call: TRBD1 (6 bases). The CDR3 contains 13 residues. Germline-derived CDR1 and CDR2 are SGHRS and YFSETQ. V was cut by 0 bases and J by 7 bases, with 8 bases left in between. CDR3 amino acids: CASSLDGQQPQHF. In nucleotides, the CDR3 is TGCGCCAGCAGCTTGGACGGACAGCAGCCCCAGCATTTT.

The V call is TRBV6-5, the J call TRBJ2-1; 7 bases fit TRBD1. From germline, CDR1 is MNHEY and CDR2 SVGAGI. V trimming: 5 bases; J trimming: 8 bases; junction bases outside the gene matches: 9. This CDR3 has 14 residues. Here the CDR3 DNA reads TGTGCCAGCAGTGTACAGGGGAAAATCTATGAGCAGTTCTTC. Translation: CASSVQGKIYEQFF.

This clone was seen a handful of times. The genes are TRBV10-1 and TRBJ2-7; 11 bases agree with TRBD2. With V trimmed by 6 bases and J by 2 bases, 9 bases remained unmatched. Germline V gene lookup returns CDR1 WNHNN and CDR2 SYGVQD (reference sequence). The CDR3 contains 16 residues. CDR3 nucleotide sequence: TGCGCCAGCAGACCAAAACCGGGACTAGCGGCCTACGAGCAGTACTTC. Its protein is CASRPKPGLAAYEQYF.

The J gene is TRBJ2-5, the V gene TRBV29-1, with D uncertain. V gave up 8 bases and J gave up 5 bases, with 9 bases separating them. Germline CDR1 and CDR2: SQVTM and ANQGSEA. The CDR3 runs to 10 residues. The CDR3 nucleotides read TGCAGCTCGCGAGATGAGACCCAGTACTTC. This codes for CSSRDETQYF.

The chain carries TRBV2 and TRBJ1-1; weak D call: TRBD1 (5 bases). Per germline, CDR1 SNHLY and CDR2 FYNNEI. The CDR3 is 11 residues long. In DNA form, the CDR3 reads TGTGCTGGGGCAGCGAACACTGAAGCTTTCTTT. Amino acids: CAGAANTEAFF.

The chain couples TRBV27 to TRBJ2-1, with D perhaps TRBD1 (5 bases). The V end lost 11 bases, the J end lost 2 bases, and 10 bases lay between the germline ends. This CDR3 contains 12 residues. Germline V gives CDR1 MNHEY, CDR2 SMNVEV (reference sequence). CDR3 sequence reads: CAAGKPYNEQFF. The CDR3 bases are TGTGCCGCAGGGAAGCCCTACAATGAGCAGTTCTTC.

This rearrangement joins TRBV11-2 to TRBJ2-7, with 9 bases that match TRBD2. The CDR3 consists of 16 residues. Germline-derived CDR1 and CDR2 are SGHAT and FQNNGV. After removal of 5 bases from V and 1 base from J, the junction contained 9 bases not matched to a gene. The CDR3 bases are TGTGCCAGCAGCCCCCCGGGGAGCGGGAGGTCCTACGAGCAGTACTTC. Translated: CASSPPGSGRSYEQYF.

The chain combines TRBV5-4 with TRBJ2-3, with TRBD2 identical over 8 bases. The ends lost 6 bases at V and 5 bases at J; junction bases unmatched: 8. This CDR3 has 14 amino acids. Germline values: CDR1 SGHNT, CDR2 YYREEE (reference sequence). The CDR3 DNA reads as TGTGCCAGCACCCTAGCGGGTTCGGAAGATACGCAGTATTTT. This codes for CASTLAGSEDTQYF.

The chain couples TRBV7-2 to TRBJ2-3; 9 nucleotides align to TRBD2. There are 16 residues in the CDR3. The V segment lost 1 base and the J segment 2 bases; nucleotides outside the gene matches: 4. Germline V gene lookup returns CDR1 SGHTA and CDR2 FQGNSA. Written as DNA, the CDR3 is TGTGCCAGCAGCTTAGGAGCTAGCGGGGACACAGATACGCAGTATTTT. Translating gives CASSLGASGDTDTQYF. Supplemented by reference TRBV7-2 and TRBJ2-3, the full variable domain reads GAGVSQSPSNKVTEKGKDVELRCDPISGHTALYWYRQSLGQGLEFLIYFQGNSAPDKSGLPSDRFSAERTGGSVSTLTIQRTQQEDSAVYLCASSLGASGDTDTQYFGPGTRLTVL.

The chain links TRBV9 to TRBJ2-7, with D perhaps matching TRBD2 (6 bases). This CDR3 spans 13 amino acids. Trimming removed 0 bases from V and 5 bases from J, with 9 bases in between. The germline CDR1 and CDR2 sequences are SGDLS and YYNGEE. For the CDR3, the DNA is TGTGCCAGCAGCGTAGCGGGAGAGAACGAGCAGTACTTC. Translated: CASSVAGENEQYF.

This clone showed up just once. The chain is built from TRBV25-1 and TRBJ1-1; no definite D call. The CDR3 totals 14 residues. Germline V gene sequence: CDR1 MGHDK, CDR2 SYGVNS. V lost 5 bases to trimming and J lost 1 base, with 11 bases between them. In nucleotides, the CDR3 is TGTGCCAGCAGTACCCGGAGGAGGAACACTGAAGCTTTCTTT. This translates into CASSTRRRNTEAFF.

The V call is TRBV11-2, the J call TRBJ2-5; 8 bases line up with TRBD2. The V gene's germline CDR1 is SGHAT and CDR2 FQNNGV. With 6 bases clipped from V and 3 bases from J, the junction kept 12 bases outside the gene matches. This CDR3 comprises 16 residues. The chain's CDR3 is CASRPLTSAGEETQYF. The CDR3 DNA reads TGTGCCAGCAGACCCTTGACTAGCGCCGGTGAAGAGACCCAGTACTTC.

V gene TRBV7-7 combines with J gene TRBJ2-7; no clear D. The V gene lost 0 bases and the J gene lost 7 bases, with 10 bases spanning the gap. CDR3 size: 13 residues. Germline values: CDR1 SSHAT, CDR2 FNYEAQ (reference sequence). The CDR3 region has the DNA TGTGCCAGCAGCTTAGCCACTACCCTGGAGCAGTACTTC. Amino acids: CASSLATTLEQYF.

This chain connects TRBV5-5 to TRBJ2-1; 8 bases map to TRBD2. The J segment lost 7 bases and the V segment lost 5 bases, leaving 14 bases of the junction unmatched. Germline CDR1 is SGHKS and CDR2 is YYEKEE (reference sequence). The CDR3 totals 16 residues. The CDR3 nucleotides read TGTGCCAGCAGTTCGATAGCGGGGTCCGCGGCTAATGAGCAGTTCTTC. This sequence encodes CASSSIAGSAANEQFF.

V usage is TRBV18 and J usage is TRBJ1-1; D remains ambiguous. Trimming shortened V by 3 bases and J by 1 base, and 9 bases separated the two germline ends. The CDR3 is 14 amino acids. In germline, CDR1 is KGHSH, CDR2 LQKENI. The CDR3 protein is CASSPAQRNTEAFF. Written as DNA, the CDR3 is TGTGCCAGCTCACCCGCACAGAGGAACACTGAAGCTTTCTTT. Variable domain in full (rest from reference TRBV18 and TRBJ1-1): NAGVMQNPRHLVRRRGQEARLRCSPMKGHSHVYWYRQLPEEGLKFMVYLQKENIIDESGMPKERFSAEFPKEGPSILRIQQVVRGDSAAYFCASSPAQRNTEAFFGQGTRLTVV.

The chain employs TRBV6-5 and TRBJ2-7, with D maybe TRBD1 (5 bases). Germline CDR1 reads MNHEY; CDR2 reads SVGAGI. Trimming cost V 0 bases and J 3 bases, with 9 bases left between them. The CDR3 runs to 14 residues. The CDR3 spells CASSYSGLNYEQYF. The CDR3 DNA is TGTGCCAGCAGTTACTCGGGGCTGAACTACGAGCAGTACTTC.

The CDR3 DNA is TGTGCCAGCAGCCCTCGAGGCGGAGACCGAACTAATGAAAAACTGTTTTTT. It encodes CASSPRGGDRTNEKLFF. This chain joins TRBV9 and TRBJ1-4; D is undetermined. From germline, CDR1 is SGDLS and CDR2 YYNGEE. V dropped 4 bases and J dropped 1 base, with 17 bases sitting between them. This CDR3 spans 17 amino acids.

This chain uses TRBV7-2 with TRBJ2-1; the match to TRBD2 covers 7 bases. Germline V gene data show CDR1 as SGHTA and CDR2 as FQGNSA. This CDR3 spans 18 amino acids. The junction had 8 bases not matched to a gene; V was cut back by 0 bases and J by 0 bases. The CDR3 sequence: CASSLAAGVTGSYNEQFF. CDR3 sequence (DNA): TGTGCCAGCAGCTTAGCGGCGGGGGTAACGGGCTCCTACAATGAGCAGTTCTTC.

The gene calls are TRBV6-6 and TRBJ1-1, with TRBD1 as a possible D gene (6 bases). This CDR3 has 15 residues. Trimming removed 2 bases from V and 10 bases from J, with 20 bases in between. The germline CDR1 and CDR2 sequences are MNHNY and SVGAGI (reference sequence). The CDR3 loop is CASSYPGSEEGGAFF. In nucleotides, the CDR3 is TGTGCCAGCAGTTACCCGGGGAGTGAAGAAGGGGGAGCTTTCTTT.

The chain has TRBV6-5 and TRBJ1-6; weak D call: TRBD1 (6 bases). Germline loops: CDR1 MNHEY, CDR2 SVGAGI. The CDR3 is made up of 15 amino acids. V was trimmed by 5 bases and J by 3 bases, leaving 11 bases between them. CDR3 DNA: TGTGCCAGCAGTAAGACACAGGGCTATAATTCACCCCTCCACTTT. Its protein is CASSKTQGYNSPLHF.

The CDR3 loop reads CASTLYPGGHEQYF. DNA for the CDR3: TGTGCCAGCACCCTCTACCCAGGGGGCCACGAGCAGTACTTC. The chain employs TRBV6-5 and TRBJ2-7; 8 nucleotides align to TRBD1. The CDR3 sequence is 14 residues long. Germline V gene sequence: CDR1 MNHEY, CDR2 SVGAGI. With 7 bases clipped from V and 5 bases from J, the junction kept 10 bases outside the gene matches.

The V gene is TRBV19, the J gene TRBJ1-1; D is ambiguous. Trimming shortened V by 7 bases and J by 6 bases, and 9 bases separated the two germline ends. CDR1 is LNHDA and CDR2 is SQIVND in the germline V gene (reference sequence). The CDR3 length is 11 residues. CDR3 nucleotides: TGTGCCAGTATCGACTCAGCTGAAGCTTTCTTT. It specifies CASIDSAEAFF.